These 28 T cell receptor beta chains were sequenced from one sample in a study of T cell responses to AZD1222 COVID-19 vaccine. The repertoire was sequenced with immunoSEQ multiplex PCR; TCRdb's copy has only in-frame clones and lacks some. The table includes roughly 130,000 clones, 80% to 95% detected once. This material consisted of peripheral blood, taken on day 0 of AZD1222 vaccination. Receptors originate from an adult in good health.

This clone was seen just once. The chain couples TRBV18 to TRBJ2-1; D unresolved. Trimming shortened V by 1 base and J by 6 bases, and 7 bases separated the two germline ends. The CDR3 is 13 amino acids. Per the germline V gene, CDR1 is KGHSH and CDR2 is LQKENI. CDR3: CASSPLQRNEQFF. The CDR3 bases are TGTGCCAGCTCACCACTTCAACGCAATGAGCAGTTCTTC.

This rearrangement joins TRBV6-2 or TRBV6-3 to TRBJ2-1; possibly TRBD2 for D (5 bases). The CDR3 consists of 15 residues. V was cut by 6 bases and J by 3 bases, with 15 bases left in between. Germline V gene data show CDR1 as MNHEY and CDR2 as SVGEGT. The CDR3 DNA is TGTGCCAGCAGCCGTAAAGGGAGACTCTACAATGAGCAGTTCTTC. Translated: CASSRKGRLYNEQFF.

This chain uses TRBV9 with TRBJ2-5; unclear D gene. Germline CDR1 and CDR2: SGDLS and YYNGEE. V shed 0 bases and J shed 1 base, with 7 bases lying between them. The CDR3 contains 14 residues. The CDR3: CASSVDIVQETQYF. CDR3 nucleotides: TGTGCCAGCAGCGTAGATATAGTCCAAGAGACCCAGTACTTC.

The chain recombines TRBV5-4 with TRBJ2-7; D is uncertain. The CDR3 has 13 residues. Germline assignment: CDR1 SGHNT and CDR2 YYREEE (reference sequence). With 3 bases removed from V and 0 bases from J, the gap between germline ends came to 7 bases. CDR3 DNA: TGTGCCAGCAGCTCCCTAAGCTCCTACGAGCAGTACTTC. It is translated as CASSSLSSYEQYF.

This clone is a singleton in its sample. This sequence joins TRBV21-1 and TRBJ1-1. TRBV21-1 is assigned pseudogene status. This CDR3 region has 13 residues. The CDR3 DNA reads as TGTGCCAGCAGCAAATTCCCTTCGGGGGTCACTTTCTTT. Translating gives CASSKFPSGVTFF.

DNA for the CDR3: TGTGCCAGCAGCTTAGAAAGTCGACAGGGGCTCTATGGCTACACCTTC. It is translated as CASSLESRQGLYGYTF. V is TRBV11-2 and J is TRBJ1-2; 8 positions match TRBD1. V dropped 0 bases and J dropped 4; count of bases not matched to a gene: 7. CDR3 length: 16 amino acids. Germline V lookup: CDR1 SGHAT, CDR2 FQNNGV.

The chain is built from TRBV5-1 and TRBJ1-2; 8 bases fit TRBD1. CDR3 length equals 15 residues. V lost 1 base and J lost 4; bases outside the gene matches: 6. Germline lookup yields CDR1 SGHRS and CDR2 YFSETQ. DNA of the CDR3: TGCGCCAGCAGCTTGTCCGGGACAGGAACCTATGGCTACACCTTC. It codes for CASSLSGTGTYGYTF.

J is TRBJ2-1 and V is TRBV6-5; D not resolved. Germline CDR1 is MNHEY and CDR2 is SVGAGI. V was trimmed by 11 bases and J by 3 bases, leaving 14 bases between them. The CDR3 runs 13 residues. The CDR3 bases are TGTGCCGCCGGAAGAGTAGTCTACAATGAGCAGTTCTTC. Translated: CAAGRVVYNEQFF.

J is TRBJ2-7 and V is TRBV9; 13 bases match TRBD2. CDR1 and CDR2 (germline): SGDLS, YYNGEE. V lost 5 bases, J lost 6 bases, and 11 bases stayed unmatched. The CDR3 has 16 amino acids. DNA for the CDR3: TGTGCCAGCAGAGCTGGACGACTAGCGGGAGGAGGCGAGCAGTACTTC. It yields the protein CASRAGRLAGGGEQYF.

The chain employs TRBV9 and TRBJ2-7; D gene uncertain. Looked up from germline, CDR1 is SGDLS and CDR2 is YYNGEE. V shed 0 bases and J shed 2 bases, with 9 bases lying between them. The CDR3 length is 14 residues. The CDR3 nucleotides read TGTGCCAGCAGCGTAGCCCCCAATACCTACGAGCAGTACTTC. Protein: CASSVAPNTYEQYF.

This clone came up once. The chain links TRBV19 to TRBJ1-1, with D perhaps matching TRBD1 (6 bases). CDR3 length equals 14 residues. Germline V gene sequence: CDR1 LNHDA, CDR2 SQIVND (reference sequence). V was pared by 6 bases and J by 2 bases, with 13 bases between. This CDR3 reads CASSIQDSNTEAFF. CDR3 DNA: TGTGCCAGTAGCATCCAGGACAGTAACACTGAAGCTTTCTTT.

J is TRBJ2-1 and V is TRBV29-1; 10 bases fit TRBD1. V gave up 4 bases and J gave up 2 bases; unmatched junction bases: 5. Looked up from germline, CDR1 is SQVTM and CDR2 is ANQGSEA. The CDR3 length is 15 residues. The CDR3 loop reads CSVVTTGGPYNEQFF. The CDR3, as DNA: TGCAGCGTTGTGACGACAGGGGGCCCCTACAATGAGCAGTTCTTC.

The rearrangement uses TRBV19 and TRBJ1-1, with D unclear. CDR1 and CDR2 (germline): LNHDA, SQIVND (reference sequence). The CDR3 runs 14 residues. V was trimmed by 7 bases and J by 8 bases, leaving 20 bases between them. CDR3 nucleotide sequence: TGTGCCAGTACAATCAAGCTCGGGTCCGAAGAAGCTTTCTTT. Protein sequence: CASTIKLGSEEAFF.

This clone has only one observation. The chain links TRBV6-1 to TRBJ2-5; D uncertain. This CDR3 has 15 amino acids. Trimming left V 0 bases short and J 4 bases short, with 12 bases between. The germline gives CDR1 MNHNS, CDR2 SASEGT. CDR3 sequence: CASSEAKVARETQYF. The CDR3 DNA reads as TGTGCCAGCAGTGAAGCTAAGGTAGCCCGAGAGACCCAGTACTTC.

V gene TRBV5-1 combines with J gene TRBJ2-3; no reliable D call. The CDR3 length is 13 residues. Germline CDR1 and CDR2: SGHRS and YFSETQ. V lost 6 bases and J 4 bases, leaving 12 bases between the germline ends. The chain's CDR3 is CASNYEGPDTQYF. In nucleotides, the CDR3 is TGCGCCAGCAACTACGAAGGGCCAGATACGCAGTATTTT.

The V and J genes are TRBV9 and TRBJ2-2; D may match TRBD1 or TRBD2 (5 bases each). V dropped 4 bases and J dropped 6 bases, with 13 bases sitting between them. The CDR3 length is 14 residues. Germline-derived CDR1 and CDR2 are SGDLS and YYNGEE. The CDR3 loop is CASSPRSGPGELFF. The CDR3 nucleotides are TGTGCCAGCAGCCCCCGGTCGGGACCCGGGGAGCTGTTTTTT.

The V gene is TRBV10-3, the J gene TRBJ1-3; D gene unclear. The germline CDR1 and CDR2 sequences are ENHRY and SYGVKD. The CDR3 spans 12 residues. Deletions cut 2 bases from V and 2 bases from J, with 1 base between. The CDR3 bases are TGTGCCATCAGTGAGCCTGGAAACACCATATATTTT. This translates into CAISEPGNTIYF.

The rearrangement uses TRBV19 and TRBJ1-2; D call uncertain. Germline V gives CDR1 LNHDA, CDR2 SQIVND (reference sequence). The V and J ends lost 3 bases and 2 bases respectively, with 7 bases between them. This CDR3 has 13 residues. The CDR3 loop is CASSIPQNYGYTF. In DNA, the CDR3 is TGTGCCAGTAGTATCCCACAAAACTATGGCTACACCTTC. Together with reference TRBV19 and TRBJ1-2, the CDR3 gives the full variable domain: DGGITQSPKYLFRKEGQNVTLSCEQNLNHDAMYWYRQDPGQGLRLIYYSQIVNDFQKGDIAEGYSVSREKKESFPLTVTSAQKNPTAFYLCASSIPQNYGYTFGSGTRLTVV.

The chain couples TRBV7-2 to TRBJ2-1, with D hard to call. V lost 5 bases and J lost 4, with 15 bases in between. In germline, CDR1 is SGHTA, CDR2 FQGNSA. The CDR3 runs 15 residues. The CDR3, as DNA: TGTGCCAGCAGCCTCTTCCCCTTAGTATACAATGAGCAGTTCTTC. Translation: CASSLFPLVYNEQFF.

This chain links TRBV20-1 with TRBJ1-2, with a weak D call TRBD1 (6 bases). The CDR3 totals 13 residues. Germline V lookup: CDR1 DFQATT, CDR2 SNEGSKA (reference sequence). Trimming removed 3 bases from V and 2 bases from J, with 10 bases in between. CDR3 residues: CSASFTGNYGYTF. DNA for the CDR3: TGCAGTGCTAGTTTTACAGGGAACTATGGCTACACCTTC.

The chain carries TRBV2 and TRBJ2-4; 9 bases map to TRBD2. V shed 4 bases, J shed 0 bases, and the junction held 16 bases outside the gene matches. The CDR3 runs 20 residues. Germline V CDR1 and CDR2: SNHLY, FYNNEI. DNA of the CDR3: TGTGCCAGCAGTGCTCCATCTGTAGCGGGAGTCCCCTTAGCCAAAAACATTCAGTACTTC. Its protein is CASSAPSVAGVPLAKNIQYF.

V and J are TRBV28 and TRBJ1-1, with a weak D call TRBD1 (5 bases). Germline V CDR1 and CDR2: MDHEN, SYDVKM. The germline V and J ends were trimmed by 4 bases and 10 bases, with 16 bases remaining between them. The CDR3 consists of 13 residues. The CDR3, as DNA: TGTGCCAGCAGTTCCCACGAGGGGAGTCGAGCTTTCTTT. Residues: CASSSHEGSRAFF.

This chain joins TRBV6-5 and TRBJ1-4; maybe TRBD1 (5 bases). Trimming pared 4 bases from V and 6 bases from J, leaving 12 bases between. Germline lookup yields CDR1 MNHEY and CDR2 SVGAGI. The CDR3 has 14 residues. CDR3 region: CASSFWGKDEKLFF. In DNA form, the CDR3 reads TGTGCCAGCAGTTTTTGGGGGAAGGATGAAAAACTGTTTTTT.

The V gene is TRBV30, the J gene TRBJ2-7; 12 bases align to TRBD1. The CDR3 is 14 amino acids. The junction had 7 bases not matched to a gene; V was cut back by 4 bases and J by 6 bases. Germline V gene sequence: CDR1 GTSNPN, CDR2 SVGIG (reference sequence). The CDR3 region has the DNA TGTGCCTGGAATCTAGGGACAGGGGGCCTCGAGCAGTACTTC. Translation: CAWNLGTGGLEQYF.

CDR3 DNA sequence: TGTGCCAGCAGCCCCGGGACTAGCGACACAGATACGCAGTATTTT. Protein product: CASSPGTSDTDTQYF. This chain uses TRBV5-5 with TRBJ2-3; 10 positions match TRBD2. Germline V lookup: CDR1 SGHKS, CDR2 YYEKEE (reference sequence). This CDR3 comprises 15 residues. J gave up 2 bases and V 4 bases, and 4 bases lay outside the gene matches.

The chain links TRBV5-1 to TRBJ2-2; D is undetermined. The CDR3 has 14 residues. V shed 4 bases and J shed 0 bases, with 7 bases lying between them. Germline CDR1 SGHRS, CDR2 YFSETQ. The DNA for the CDR3 is TGCGCCAGCAGCGCTGACGCGAACACCGGGGAGCTGTTTTTT. It yields the protein CASSADANTGELFF.

This sequence joins TRBV7-9 and TRBJ1-6, with D perhaps TRBD1 (6 bases). The CDR3 consists of 15 residues. Trimming removed 5 bases at V and 6 bases at J, with 14 bases between. Germline lookup yields CDR1 SEHNR and CDR2 FQNEAQ (reference sequence). The CDR3 nucleotides read TGTGCCAGCAGCCAGGGGTCCGGGGGTAATTCACCCCTCCACTTT. Translating gives CASSQGSGGNSPLHF. Drawing the rest from reference TRBV7-9 and TRBJ1-6, the complete variable domain is DTGVSQNPRHKITKRGQNVTFRCDPISEHNRLYWYRQTLGQGPEFLTYFQNEAQLEKSRLLSDRFSAERPKGSFSTLEIQRTEQGDSAMYLCASSQGSGGNSPLHFGNGTRLTVT.

The chain combines TRBV6-5 with TRBJ1-5; TRBD1 aligns across 7 bases. The CDR3 is 12 residues long. Per the germline V gene, CDR1 is MNHEY and CDR2 is SVGAGI. V dropped 8 bases and J dropped 7; count of bases not matched to a gene: 5. The CDR3 sequence: CASRTGSQPQHF. The CDR3 DNA reads as TGTGCCAGCCGGACAGGTAGCCAGCCCCAGCATTTT.